The source of this T cell receptor beta chain is a study of T cell changes during pregnancy in multiple sclerosis (dated by TCRdb to about 2019). Broadly, across the study: The study looked at changes in the T cell repertoire across pregnancy in women with multiple sclerosis.

Library prep was done by the immunoSEQ multiplex PCR assay. TCRdb took this table from immuneACCESS and kept in-frame rearrangements with V and J called. Such tables lack part of the clones; where checked against another copy, unresolved V genes explain under half of the gap, and the rest is unexplained. The sample profile shows 40,000 to 50,000 clones; 85% to 90% of them were found once. Together, the top ten hold approximately 1.3% of the sample. The CDR3 has 17 amino acids, counting the end cysteine and phenylalanine. Only the CDR3 region is kept as DNA, spanning 51 bases read in frame from base 1. Trimming takes 0 bases off V and 5 bases off J; junction bases not matched to a gene: 9. The germline V gene specifies SGDLS as CDR1 and YYNGEE as CDR2. The count of this clone is one. Its antigen remains unidentified. No much larger clone is present one base from it, and per-base qualities are unavailable.

This chain is built from TRBV9 and TRBJ2-2; 8 of the junction bases match TRBD2. This TCR was sampled from a female donor with multiple sclerosis, enrolled in a pregnancy study. This specimen was CD4+ T cells from peripheral blood mononuclear cells, taken in the first trimester of pregnancy. The CDR3 has the sequence CASSVAPGGRSTGELFF. DNA sequence: TGTGCCAGCAGCGTAGCCCCCGGCGGGAGGTCGACCGGGGAGCTGTTTTTT.